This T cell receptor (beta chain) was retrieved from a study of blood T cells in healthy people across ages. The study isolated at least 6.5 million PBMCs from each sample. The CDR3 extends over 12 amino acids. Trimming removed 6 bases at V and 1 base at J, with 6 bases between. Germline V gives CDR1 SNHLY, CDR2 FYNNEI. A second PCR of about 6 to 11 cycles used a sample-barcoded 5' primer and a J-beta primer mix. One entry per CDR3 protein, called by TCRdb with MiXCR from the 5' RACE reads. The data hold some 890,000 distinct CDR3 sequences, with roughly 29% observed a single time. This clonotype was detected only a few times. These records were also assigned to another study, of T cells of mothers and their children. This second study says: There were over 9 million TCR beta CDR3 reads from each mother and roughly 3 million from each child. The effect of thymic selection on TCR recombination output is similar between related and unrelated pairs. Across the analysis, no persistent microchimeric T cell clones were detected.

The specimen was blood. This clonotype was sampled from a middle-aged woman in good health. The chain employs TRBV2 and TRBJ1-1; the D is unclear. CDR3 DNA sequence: TGTGCCAGCAGGGTTTCGAACACTGAAGCTTTCTTT. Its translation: CASRVSNTEAFF.